These T cell receptor beta chains were read from a single sample in a study of OX40 agonist ivuxolimab in advanced cancers. Clones were read by immunoSEQ multiplex PCR, and TCRdb kept only the in-frame ones, dropping some. The table lists over 90,000 clones, 86% of them singletons, with around 1.8% in the top ten. Sequenced here: CD4+ or CD8+ T cells sorted from blood, sampled in a trial of the OX40 agonist ivuxolimab. These receptor sequences come from an adult with an advanced solid tumor such as melanoma, head and neck, liver or kidney cancer. CDR3s include the opening cysteine and the closing phenylalanine or tryptophan. A D gene is named only where the DNA matches it firmly. Expanded clones get a size class; other rows say once, few or many, or leave the size out.

TRBJ2-3	TRBV7-2	-	-	TGTGCCAGCAGCTTACAACTAGCTTCGCAGTATTTT	CASSLQLASQYF
TRBJ2-3	TRBV28	-	-	TGTGCCAGCAGTTCCGGACTGGTTACGCAGTATTTT	CASSSGLVTQYF
TRBJ1-5	TRBV6-4	-	-	TGTGCCAGCAGTGGGACCGCAGATCAGTGGGGCAATCAGCCCCAGCATTTT	CASSGTADQWGNQPQHF
TRBJ2-1	TRBV7-3	-	-	TGTGCCAGCAGCAGACTTGGGAATGAGCAGTTCTTC	CASSRLGNEQFF
TRBJ2-5	TRBV11-2	few	-	TGTGCCAGCAGCTTAGGGCCACAAGAGACCCAGTACTTC	CASSLGPQETQYF
TRBJ2-7	TRBV18	-	TRBD1	TGTGCCAGCTCTCCCTCCGGGACAGGCTTTCGTAGTGTAGGCTACGAGCAGTACTTC	CASSPSGTGFRSVGYEQYF
TRBJ2-3	TRBV6-5	-	-	TGTGCCAGCAGTTACTCCAATCCAAAGACCGCGTATACGCAGTATTTT	CASSYSNPKTAYTQYF
TRBJ2-3	TRBV20-1	-	-	TGCAGTGCGAAGCACTCAGATACGCAGTATTTT	CSAKHSDTQYF
TRBJ2-5	TRBV2	-	-	TGTGCCGGTTCAGTTGTTACGACCCAAGAGACCCAGTACTTC	CAGSVVTTQETQYF
TRBJ2-7	TRBV11-2	-	-	TGTGCCAGCAGCACGTCTAGCCCCTACGAGCAGTACTTC	CASSTSSPYEQYF
TRBJ2-2	TRBV2	-	-	TGTGCCAGCAGTCTGGACATCGGGGAGCTGTTTTTT	CASSLDIGELFF
TRBJ1-1	TRBV30	-	-	TGTGCCTGGGGAGGAGGCACTGAAGCTTTCTTT	CAWGGGTEAFF
TRBJ2-3	TRBV18	-	TRBD1	TGTGCCAGCTCACCCTCCCTGACAGGGGATGGGAGCACAGATACGCAGTATTTT	CASSPSLTGDGSTDTQYF